This T cell receptor (beta chain) was found in a study of response to subunit inactivated influenza vaccine listed by TCRdb under 2018. Broadly, across the study: Deep quantitative T cell receptor repertoire profiling was used in the study to track responses to a trivalent subunit inactivated influenza vaccine.

Receptor amplification or capture employed RT-PCR. TCRdb shows the sequencer as Illumina HiSeq 2500. Clones were called with MiXCR by TCRdb after fastp trimmed the public reads at Q25, and only in-frame beta chains were retained. Entries are consolidated by CDR3 protein sequence, retaining the most common genes and DNA. In all, the sample holds roughly 460,000 distinct CDR3 sequences, and approximately 9.9% of those were seen once. Clones ranked in the top ten supply approximately 12% of the sample. This specimen's time point label, per the study, means: approximately 45 days after influenza vaccine administration. From the cysteine up to the phenylalanine, the CDR3 has a length of 18 residues. The read is trimmed to its CDR3 DNA, 54 bases read in frame from base 1. The V end loses 0 bases and the J end loses 0 bases, and a stretch of 15 bases separates them. Sequences LGHNA (CDR1) and YNFKEQ (CDR2) are obtained from the germline V gene.

What the work shows at the level of the full study, not this receptor alone: The authors suggested that each seasonal influenza vaccination may recruit only a limited number of new T cells.

To note about this clonotype: Its target antigen remains unknown. Per-base quality was not reported, and no clone a single base away is much larger than it.

The TCR was taken from a man between 50 and 59 years old who received an inactivated influenza vaccine. Donor details come from another sample of the same person, matched by shared clones. The starting material was PBMCs from blood, obtained 40 to 50 days after vaccination. The chain is encoded by TRBV4-2 joined to TRBJ2-1; the D region possibly corresponds to TRBD2 (7 bases align). The sequence in DNA is TGTGCCAGCAGCCAAGAGTTAGGGGGGGCGACCTCCTACAATGAGCAGTTCTTC. Protein translation: CASSQELGGATSYNEQFF.